A single T cell receptor beta chain is shown here with its context. Its target is not known. The CDR3 spans 15 residues. Between the trimmed V and J ends, which lost 0 bases and 4 bases, there was a span of 13 bases. The germline gives CDR1 SGHNT, CDR2 YYREEE (reference sequence). These data come from a study of OX40 agonist ivuxolimab in advanced cancers. Study observations and caveats: Dose levels from 0.1 to 3.0 mg/kg saw CD4+ and CD8+ blood T cells expand clonally by week 6.

Profiling relied on immunoSEQ multiplex PCR, and the TCRdb table lists in-frame clones only, not all of them. There are 90,000 or so clones in the sample; under 95% occur only once, and roughly 8.4% lies in the top ten. This sequence joins TRBV5-4 and TRBJ1-1; D remains ambiguous. The specimen comprised CD4+ or CD8+ T cells sorted from blood, sampled in a trial of the OX40 agonist ivuxolimab. The origin of this receptor is an adult with an advanced solid tumor such as melanoma, head and neck, liver or kidney cancer. CDR3 in DNA: TGTGCCAGCAGCTTGGCCGCTATCTTCACCACTGAAGCTTTCTTT. This translates into CASSLAAIFTTEAFF.